The clone carrying this T cell receptor beta chain was picked up a small number of times. The source of the sample is a study of response to subunit inactivated influenza vaccine. TCRdb itself ran the RT-PCR reads through MiXCR, one entry per CDR3 protein. The profile shows hundreds of thousands of distinct CDR3 sequences, around a sixth of them singletons. Material: PBMCs from blood, obtained roughly 12 days after vaccination. This TCR derives from a man aged 50 to 60 who received an inactivated influenza vaccine.

For the CDR3, the DNA is TGCAGCGCCCACAGGGCGCTCTATGGCTACACCTTC. The encoded protein is CSAHRALYGYTF. This chain uses TRBV29-1 with TRBJ1-2; D perhaps matches TRBD1 (6 bases). The ends were cut back, 7 bases at V and 4 bases at J, with 13 bases in the middle. Per the germline V gene, CDR1 is SQVTM and CDR2 is ANQGSEA. The CDR3 is made up of 12 amino acids.